This T cell receptor beta chain was recovered during a study of OX40 agonist ivuxolimab in advanced cancers. TCRdb keeps only in-frame clones here, not all; method: immunoSEQ multiplex PCR. The repertoire has 70,000 or so clones, about four fifths of them found once; the top ten carry approximately 1.2%. The V end was cut by 3 bases, the J end by 4 bases, with 19 bases between. This CDR3 has 16 amino acids. CDR1 is SGHTA and CDR2 is FQGNSA in the germline V gene. Sequencing was performed on CD4+ or CD8+ T cells sorted from blood, taken in a trial of the OX40 agonist ivuxolimab. The TCR was taken from an adult with an advanced solid tumor such as melanoma, head and neck, liver or kidney cancer. The chain employs TRBV7-2 and TRBJ2-7, with TRBD1 as a possible D gene (7 bases). CDR3 sequence reads: CASSLSRGGGAYEQYF. CDR3 DNA: TGTGCCAGCAGCTTGAGTCGAGGAGGGGGCGCGTACGAGCAGTACTTC.